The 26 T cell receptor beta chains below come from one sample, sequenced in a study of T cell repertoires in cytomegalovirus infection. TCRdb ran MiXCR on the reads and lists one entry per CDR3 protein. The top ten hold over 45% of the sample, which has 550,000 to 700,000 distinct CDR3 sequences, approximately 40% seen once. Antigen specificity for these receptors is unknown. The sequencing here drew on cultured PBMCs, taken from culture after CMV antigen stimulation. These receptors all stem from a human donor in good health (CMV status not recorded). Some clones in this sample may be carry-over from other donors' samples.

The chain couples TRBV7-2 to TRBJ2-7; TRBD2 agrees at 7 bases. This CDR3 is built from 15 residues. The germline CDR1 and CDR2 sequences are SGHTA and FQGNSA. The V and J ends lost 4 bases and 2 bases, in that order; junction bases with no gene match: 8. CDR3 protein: CASSSVAGLPYEQYF. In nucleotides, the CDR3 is TGTGCCAGCAGCTCGGTAGCGGGCCTACCCTACGAGCAGTACTTC. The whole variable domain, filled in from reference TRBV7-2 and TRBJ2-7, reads GAGVSQSPSNKVTEKGKDVELRCDPISGHTALYWYRQSLGQGLEFLIYFQGNSAPDKSGLPSDRFSAERTGGSVSTLTIQRTQQEDSAVYLCASSSVAGLPYEQYFGPGTRLTVT.

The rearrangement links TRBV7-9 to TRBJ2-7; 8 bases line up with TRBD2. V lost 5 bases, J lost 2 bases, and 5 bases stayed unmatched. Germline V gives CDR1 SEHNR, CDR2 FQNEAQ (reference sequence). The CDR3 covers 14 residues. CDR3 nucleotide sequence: TGTGCCAGCAGCCCCCAACTAGCGGCCTACGAGCAGTACTTC. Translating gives CASSPQLAAYEQYF.

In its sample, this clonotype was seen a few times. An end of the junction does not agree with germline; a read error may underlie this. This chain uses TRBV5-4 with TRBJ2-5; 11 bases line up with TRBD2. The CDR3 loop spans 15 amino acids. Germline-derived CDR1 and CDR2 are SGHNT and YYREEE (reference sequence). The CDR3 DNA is TGTGCCAGCAGCTTGTCGGGACTAGCGGAGGGGGACCGGGACTTC. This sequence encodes CASSLSGLAEGDRDF.

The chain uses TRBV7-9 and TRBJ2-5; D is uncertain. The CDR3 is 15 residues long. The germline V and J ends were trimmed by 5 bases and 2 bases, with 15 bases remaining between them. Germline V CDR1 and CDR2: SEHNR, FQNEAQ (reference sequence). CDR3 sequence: CASSPPVLQQETQYF. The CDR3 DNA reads TGTGCCAGCAGCCCTCCTGTCCTGCAGCAAGAGACCCAGTACTTC.

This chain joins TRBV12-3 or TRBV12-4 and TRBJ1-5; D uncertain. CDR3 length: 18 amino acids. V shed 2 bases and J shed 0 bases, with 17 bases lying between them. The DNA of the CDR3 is TGTGCCAGCAGTTTACCCTTGCCCGGGCTTGGTAGCAATCAGCCCCAGCATTTT. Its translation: CASSLPLPGLGSNQPQHF.

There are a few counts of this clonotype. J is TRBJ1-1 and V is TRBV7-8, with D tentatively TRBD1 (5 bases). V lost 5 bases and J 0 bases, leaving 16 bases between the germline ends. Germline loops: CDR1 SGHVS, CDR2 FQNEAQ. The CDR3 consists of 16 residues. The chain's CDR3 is CASSGRKGLMNTEAFF. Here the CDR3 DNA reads TGTGCCAGCAGCGGACGGAAGGGACTGATGAACACTGAAGCTTTCTTT.

CDR3 residues: CATRTGINEQFF. Here the CDR3 DNA reads TGTGCTACGCGAACGGGAATCAATGAGCAGTTCTTC. The rearrangement uses TRBV12-5 and TRBJ2-1, with D possibly matching TRBD2 (5 bases). The CDR3 length is 12 residues. Germline CDR1 is LGHNT and CDR2 is FRNRAP. The germline V and J ends were trimmed by 10 bases and 6 bases, with 13 bases remaining between them.

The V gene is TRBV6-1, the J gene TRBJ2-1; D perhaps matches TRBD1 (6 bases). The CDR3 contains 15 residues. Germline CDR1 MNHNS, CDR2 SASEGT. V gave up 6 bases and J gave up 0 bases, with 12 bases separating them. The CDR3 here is CASRLWGLSYNEQFF. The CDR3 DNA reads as TGTGCCAGCAGATTGTGGGGGCTCTCCTACAATGAGCAGTTCTTC.

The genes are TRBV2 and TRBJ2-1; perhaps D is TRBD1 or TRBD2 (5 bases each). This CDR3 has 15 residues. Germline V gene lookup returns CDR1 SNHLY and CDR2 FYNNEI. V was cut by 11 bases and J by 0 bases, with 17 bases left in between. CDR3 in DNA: TGTGCCGGATCCTCGGGACCACCCTCCTACAATGAGCAGTTCTTC. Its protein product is CAGSSGPPSYNEQFF.

In DNA form, the CDR3 reads TGTGCCAGCAGATTGATGGGGCACACTGAAGCTTTCTTT. Its protein product is CASRLMGHTEAFF. The chain has TRBV12-3 or TRBV12-4 and TRBJ1-1; tentatively, D is TRBD1 (5 bases). Trimming shortened V by 6 bases and J by 3 bases, and 11 bases separated the two germline ends. The CDR3 is 13 residues long.

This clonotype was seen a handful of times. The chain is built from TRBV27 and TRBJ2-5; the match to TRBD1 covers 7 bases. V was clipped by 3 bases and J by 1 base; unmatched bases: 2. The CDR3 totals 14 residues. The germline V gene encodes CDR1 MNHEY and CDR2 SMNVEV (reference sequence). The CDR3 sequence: CASSLNRGQETQYF. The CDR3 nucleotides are TGTGCCAGCAGTTTGAACAGGGGCCAAGAGACCCAGTACTTC.

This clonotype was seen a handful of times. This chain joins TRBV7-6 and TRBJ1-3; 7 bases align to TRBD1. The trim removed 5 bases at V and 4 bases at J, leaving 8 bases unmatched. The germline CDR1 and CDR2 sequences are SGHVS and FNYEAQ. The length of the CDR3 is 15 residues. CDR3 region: CASSPHRGTGNTIYF. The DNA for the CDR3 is TGTGCCAGCAGCCCCCACAGGGGTACGGGAAACACCATATATTTT.

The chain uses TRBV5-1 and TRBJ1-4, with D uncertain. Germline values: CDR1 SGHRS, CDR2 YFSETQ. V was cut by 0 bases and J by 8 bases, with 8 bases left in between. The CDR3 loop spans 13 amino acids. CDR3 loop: CASSLEVGEKLFF. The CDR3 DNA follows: TGCGCCAGCAGCTTGGAAGTCGGGGAAAAACTGTTTTTT. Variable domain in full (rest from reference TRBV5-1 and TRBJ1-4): KAGVTQTPRYLIKTRGQQVTLSCSPISGHRSVSWYQQTPGQGLQFLFEYFSETQRNKGNFPGRFSGRQFSNSRSEMNVSTLELGDSALYLCASSLEVGEKLFFGSGTQLSVL.

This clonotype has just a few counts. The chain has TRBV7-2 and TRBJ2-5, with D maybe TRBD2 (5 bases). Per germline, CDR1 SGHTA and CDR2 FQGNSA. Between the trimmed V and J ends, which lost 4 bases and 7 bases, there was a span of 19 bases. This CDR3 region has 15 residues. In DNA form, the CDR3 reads TGTGCCAGCAGCTCCCGGAGACCCGAGGGTTGGACCCAGTACTTC. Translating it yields CASSSRRPEGWTQYF.

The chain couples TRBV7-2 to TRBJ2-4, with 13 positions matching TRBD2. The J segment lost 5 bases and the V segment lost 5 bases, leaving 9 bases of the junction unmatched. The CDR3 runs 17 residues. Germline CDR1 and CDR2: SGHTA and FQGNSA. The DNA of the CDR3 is TGTGCCAGCAGCCGCGAGACTAGCGGGAGGAGGGAAAACATTCAGTACTTC. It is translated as CASSRETSGRRENIQYF.

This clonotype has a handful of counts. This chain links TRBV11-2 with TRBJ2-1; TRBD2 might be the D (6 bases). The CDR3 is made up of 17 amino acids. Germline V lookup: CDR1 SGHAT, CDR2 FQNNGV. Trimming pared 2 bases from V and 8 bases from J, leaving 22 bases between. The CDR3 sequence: CASSLLAPRRTGDEQFF. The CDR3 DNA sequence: TGTGCCAGCAGCTTACTAGCGCCTCGGAGGACTGGAGATGAGCAGTTCTTC.

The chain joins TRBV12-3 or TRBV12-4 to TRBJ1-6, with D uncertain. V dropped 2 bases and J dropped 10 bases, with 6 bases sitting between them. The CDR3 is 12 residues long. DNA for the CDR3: TGTGCCAGCAGTTTATTACGCTCACCCCTCCACTTT. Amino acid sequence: CASSLLRSPLHF.

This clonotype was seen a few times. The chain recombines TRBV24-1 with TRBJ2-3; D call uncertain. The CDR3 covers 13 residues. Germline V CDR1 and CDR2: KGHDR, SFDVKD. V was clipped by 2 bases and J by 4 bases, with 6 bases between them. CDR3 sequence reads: CATSDYQADTQYF. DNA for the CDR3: TGTGCCACCAGTGATTACCAGGCAGATACGCAGTATTTT.

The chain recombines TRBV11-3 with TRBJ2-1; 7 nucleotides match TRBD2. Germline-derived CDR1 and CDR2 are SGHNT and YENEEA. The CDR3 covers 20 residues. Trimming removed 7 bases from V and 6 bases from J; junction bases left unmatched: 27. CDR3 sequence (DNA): TGTGCCAGCATCCCGAATAGCGGGCTCAGCCCAGCCGAAGCCATCAATGAGCAGTTCTTC. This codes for CASIPNSGLSPAEAINEQFF.

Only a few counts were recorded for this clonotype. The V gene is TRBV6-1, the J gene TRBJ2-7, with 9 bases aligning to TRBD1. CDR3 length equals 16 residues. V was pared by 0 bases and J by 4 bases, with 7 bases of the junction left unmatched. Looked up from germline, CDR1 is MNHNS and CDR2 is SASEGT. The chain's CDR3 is CASSEAGTGTGYEQYF. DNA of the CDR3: TGTGCCAGCAGTGAAGCAGGGACAGGGACCGGTTACGAGCAGTACTTC.

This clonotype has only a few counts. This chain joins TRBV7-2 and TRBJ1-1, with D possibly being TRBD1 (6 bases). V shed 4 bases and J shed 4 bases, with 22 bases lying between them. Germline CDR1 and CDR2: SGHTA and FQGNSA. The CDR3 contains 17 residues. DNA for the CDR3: TGTGCCAGCAGCTCGGGGCCCTACTTACAGGGAGGCACTGAAGCTTTCTTT. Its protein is CASSSGPYLQGGTEAFF.

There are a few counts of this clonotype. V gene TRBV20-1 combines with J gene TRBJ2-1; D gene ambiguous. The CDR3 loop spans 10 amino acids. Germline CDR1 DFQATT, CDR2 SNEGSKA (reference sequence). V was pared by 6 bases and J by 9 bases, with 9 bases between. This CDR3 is CSARLSEQFF. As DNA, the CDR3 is TGCAGTGCCAGATTAAGTGAGCAGTTCTTC.

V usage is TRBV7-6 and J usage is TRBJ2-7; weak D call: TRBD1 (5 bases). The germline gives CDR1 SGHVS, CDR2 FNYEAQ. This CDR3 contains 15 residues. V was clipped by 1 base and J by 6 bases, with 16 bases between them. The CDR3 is CASSLGGPGDGEQYF. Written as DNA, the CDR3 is TGTGCCAGCAGCTTAGGGGGCCCAGGCGACGGCGAGCAGTACTTC.

The CDR3 protein is CASSYGAGSTDTQYF. The CDR3, as DNA: TGTGCCAGCAGTTACGGAGCGGGGTCCACAGATACGCAGTATTTT. The V gene is TRBV6-2 or TRBV6-3, the J gene TRBJ2-3; 7 bases are a match to TRBD2. Germline V gene sequence: CDR1 MNHEY, CDR2 SVGEGT. With V trimmed by 2 bases and J by 2 bases, 4 bases remained unmatched. This CDR3 has 15 amino acids.

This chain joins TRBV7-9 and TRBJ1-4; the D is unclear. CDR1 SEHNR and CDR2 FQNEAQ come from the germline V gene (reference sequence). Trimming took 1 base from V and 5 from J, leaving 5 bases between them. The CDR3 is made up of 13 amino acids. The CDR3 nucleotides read TGTGCCAGCAGCTTAGAACGGAATGAAAAACTGTTTTTT. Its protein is CASSLERNEKLFF.

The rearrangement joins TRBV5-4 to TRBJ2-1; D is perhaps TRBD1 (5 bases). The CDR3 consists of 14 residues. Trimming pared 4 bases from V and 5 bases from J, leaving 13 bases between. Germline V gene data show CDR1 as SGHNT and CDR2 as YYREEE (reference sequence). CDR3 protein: CASSNAGAHNEQFF. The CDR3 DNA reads TGTGCCAGCAGCAACGCTGGGGCCCACAATGAGCAGTTCTTC.